This T cell receptor beta chain was retrieved from a study of molecular identifiers for immune sequencing clone quantification. Investigators produced naive CD8 libraries from 20,000 to 1,000,000 sorted cells, drawing on 10%, 30% or 50% RNA. The germline V gene encodes CDR1 SGHRS and CDR2 YFSETQ. This CDR3 comprises 14 residues. TCRdb itself ran the PCR reads through MiXCR, one entry per CDR3 protein. The sample gives over 90,000 distinct CDR3 sequences, about 35% of which show up once; less than 10% is in the top ten. On this clonotype itself: The junction departs from germline at one end; a sequencing error may be responsible.

V gene TRBV5-1 combines with J gene TRBJ2-7; D gene ambiguous. The receptor was isolated from a human donor in good health. Some libraries in this study had Jurkat cell RNA spiked in. Sequences were obtained from naive CD8+ T cells from blood, with Jurkat cell RNA spiked in. Indicated subset: FACS-sorted CD8+CD4-CCR7+CD45RA+ naive T cells. CDR3 in amino acids: CASSLGVGSYELYF. In DNA form, the CDR3 reads TGCGCCAGCAGCTTGGGAGTGGGGTCGTACGAGCTGTACTTC.